This T cell receptor (beta chain) was identified in a study of CD8 T cells in ankylosing spondylitis. Study-wide findings and caveats: Disease-linked clones were found to be CD8+ and relatively rare in peripheral blood.

In the case of this clonotype: No antigen is known for it.

TCRdb passed the 5' RACE reads through MiXCR, listing each CDR3 protein once. Among more than 150,000 distinct CDR3 sequences listed, under 15% were seen once. V lost 3 bases to trimming and J lost 4 bases, with 7 bases between them. The CDR3 runs 14 residues. Germline-derived CDR1 and CDR2 are ENHRY and SYGVKD. The rearrangement joins TRBV10-3 to TRBJ1-6; D gene unclear. The clonotype was recovered from a female donor with ankylosing spondylitis or in good health (not recorded which). Sequencing input: blood, either unsorted or a sorted T cell fraction (not recorded which). CDR3 DNA sequence: TGTGCCATCAGTGAAGGGCCATATAATTCACCCCTCCACTTT. It encodes CAISEGPYNSPLHF.